The rows below give T cell receptor beta chains drawn from one sample of a study of control samples from healthy donors and cancer patients. Only in-frame clones appear in the TCRdb table, and some are missing; sequencing was by immunoSEQ multiplex PCR. The top ten hold 7.5% to 10% of the sample, which has approximately 100,000 clones, more than 85% seen once. Sequencing input: blood. Every receptor here comes from a man in his thirties or forties in good health. Both conserved end residues are part of each CDR3. D genes are given only for firm matches. Size is omitted from some rows. Given values are once, few, many or a class for expanded clones.

>TRBJ1-6|TRBD1|TRBV19|.
TGTGCCAGTAGTCCCGGGACAGGGGTAAATAATTCACCCCTCCACTTT
CASSPGTGVNNSPLHF
>TRBJ1-2|.|TRBV12-3/TRBV12-4|.
TGTGCCAGCAGTTTCCCAAACAACTATGGCTACACCTTC
CASSFPNNYGYTF
>TRBJ1-5|.|TRBV6-5|few
TGTGCCAGCTCCGGGGTTCGGCCCCAGCATTTT
CASSGVRPQHF
>TRBJ1-4|TRBD1|TRBV28|.
TGTGCCAGCAGTGCAACCGGGACAGGGTTAGTAAAACTGTTTTTT
CASSATGTGLVKLFF
>TRBJ1-3|.|TRBV14|.
TGTGCCAGCAGCCAAAGGCCTGGAAACACCATATATTTT
CASSQRPGNTIYF
>TRBJ2-6|.|TRBV7-2|.
TGTGCCAGCAGCTTAGTTGTTGTCTCTGGGGCCAACGTCCTGACTTTC
CASSLVVVSGANVLTF
>TRBJ1-4|.|TRBV6-6|.
TGTGCCAGCAGTTTGACCCCGGGGGCTAATGAAAAACTGTTTTTT
CASSLTPGANEKLFF
>TRBJ1-1|TRBD1|TRBV5-1|.
TGCGCCAGCAGCTTGGAGAGGACAGGGACCACTGAAGCTTTCTTT
CASSLERTGTTEAFF
>TRBJ2-3|.|TRBV29-1|.
TGCAGCGCAGAGGGGATGGGGGCTGCAGATACGCAGTATTTT
CSAEGMGAADTQYF
>TRBJ2-1|TRBD2|TRBV6-2/TRBV6-3|few
TGTGCCAGCAGTTACTCGGTCTCGCTAGCGGAGTGGGATGAGCAGTTCTTC
CASSYSVSLAEWDEQFF
>TRBJ2-1|TRBD2|TRBV7-9|.
TGTGCCTTAAGCGGGGGGGCGAAGAATGAGCAGTTCTTC
CALSGGAKNEQFF
>TRBJ1-5|.|TRBV6-6|.
TGTGCCAGCAGTTACGGGTGGAATCAGCCCCAGCATTTT
CASSYGWNQPQHF
>TRBJ2-1|TRBD1|TRBV6-6|.
TGTGCCAGCAGGGACCGGGACAGCTCCTACAATGAGCAGTTCTTC
CASRDRDSSYNEQFF
>TRBJ1-1|.|TRBV10-2|once
TGCGCCAGCAGTGAGTCCAGGGTGTACGGTGAAGCTTTCTTT
CASSESRVYGEAFF
>TRBJ2-5|.|TRBV7-6|.
TGTGCCAGCAGCTCCACTAAGTATCAGGGGTTAAAGACCCAGTACTTC
CASSSTKYQGLKTQYF
>TRBJ1-1|.|TRBV30|.
TGTGCCTGGAGTGTAACCAACACTGAAGCTTTCTTT
CAWSVTNTEAFF
>TRBJ2-1|.|TRBV5-1|.
TGCGCCAGCAGCCCCCTACAAGGGGCCTCCTACAATGAGCAGTTCTTC
CASSPLQGASYNEQFF
>TRBJ2-5|.|TRBV5-1|.
TGCGCCAGCAGCTTCAGACGGCCCCAAGAGACCCAGTACTTC
CASSFRRPQETQYF
>TRBJ1-5|TRBD1|TRBV19|.
TGTGCCAGTGCCGACAGGGGATTCAGCAATCAGCCCCAGCATTTT
CASADRGFSNQPQHF
>TRBJ1-4|.|TRBV15|.
TGTGCCACCGGGCTCAGGGCGAATGAAAAACTGTTTTTT
CATGLRANEKLFF
>TRBJ1-6|TRBD1|TRBV14|.
TGTGCCAGCAGCTCCCGGACAGGGGGTGGTGATTCACCCCTCCACTTT
CASSSRTGGGDSPLHF
>TRBJ1-2|.|TRBV6-5|.
TGTGCCAGCAGTTACGGCAGGGTCGACTATGGCTACACCTTC
CASSYGRVDYGYTF
>TRBJ1-1|TRBD1|TRBV12-3/TRBV12-4|.
TGTGCCAGCACCCTGACAGGGGGCACTGAAGCTTTCTTT
CASTLTGGTEAFF
>TRBJ2-5|TRBD2|TRBV7-7|.
TGTGCCAGTGGGCTAGCGGGAGTTGGGACCCAGTACTTC
CASGLAGVGTQYF
>TRBJ1-1|TRBD1|TRBV12-5|.
TGTGCTAGTGGTTTGGTCAGGGGGATGAACACTGAAGCTTTCTTT
CASGLVRGMNTEAFF
>TRBJ1-2|TRBD1|TRBV3-1/TRBV3-2|once
TGTGCCAGCAGGCTGGGACAGGGGGCGCGTGGCTACACCTTC
CASRLGQGARGYTF
>TRBJ2-5|.|TRBV7-2|once
TGTGCCAGCAGCTTAAACCCCGAAGAGACCCAGTACTTC
CASSLNPEETQYF
>TRBJ2-3|.|TRBV5-8|.
TGTGCCAGCAGCCGGGATTATACCACAGATACGCAGTATTTT
CASSRDYTTDTQYF
>TRBJ1-6|.|TRBV4-3|.
TGCGCCAGCAGCCAAAGTTCCGGGACACTTAATTCACCCCTCCACTTT
CASSQSSGTLNSPLHF
>TRBJ2-4|TRBD2|TRBV7-2|once
TGTGCCAGCAGCTCCCTCGACCTGCTCGGGAGGTTCGTTTTTCCGTACTTC
CASSSLDLLGRFVFPYF
>TRBJ2-1|TRBD1|TRBV12-5|.
TGTGCTAGTGGTTTAGTTCGAGGACAGGGTCGGAATGAGCAGTTCTTC
CASGLVRGQGRNEQFF
>TRBJ2-5|TRBD2|TRBV9|.
TGTGCCAGCAGCGTAGGGACTAGCGGGGGACAAGAGACCCAGTACTTC
CASSVGTSGGQETQYF
>TRBJ2-7|TRBD2|TRBV7-9|.
TGTGCCAGCAGCCCACAAGGACTAGCGGGAGGGCCATACGAGCAGTACTTC
CASSPQGLAGGPYEQYF
>TRBJ1-2|TRBD1|TRBV6-5|.
TGTGCCAGCAGTTACTCCGGGACAGGGCGAAGAGGCTACACCTTC
CASSYSGTGRRGYTF
>TRBJ1-3|.|TRBV6-5|.
TGTGCCAGCAGTTACAAACCGGTCTCCTATGGAAACACCATATATTTT
CASSYKPVSYGNTIYF
>TRBJ1-1|.|TRBV10-3|.
TGTGCCATCAGAGGGGGGAGCACTGAAGCTTTCTTT
CAIRGGSTEAFF
>TRBJ2-5|.|TRBV24-1|.
TGTGCCACAAGTGGTACAGGTTCTTGGGAGACCCAGTACTTC
CATSGTGSWETQYF
>TRBJ2-2|.|TRBV27|.
TGTGCCAGCAGTTCACATAGGCGGACAGAAGAAGGCGGGGAGCTGTTTTTT
CASSSHRRTEEGGELFF
>TRBJ2-7|TRBD2|TRBV28|.
TGTGCCAGCAGTTTTCCGGGAGGGCGAGGCTACGAGCAGTACTTC
CASSFPGGRGYEQYF
>TRBJ1-1|.|TRBV9|.
TGTGCCAGCAGCGCGTTACAGGGAGGCTATGGCACTGAAGCTTTCTTT
CASSALQGGYGTEAFF
>TRBJ1-5|.|TRBV27|once
TGTGCCAGCAGCTTAACAGGAGCAGGTCAGCCCCAGCATTTT
CASSLTGAGQPQHF
>TRBJ1-2|.|TRBV3-1/TRBV3-2|.
TGTGCCAGCAGCCAAGGGACTCCGCGAATAATAGGGGGCTACACCTTC
CASSQGTPRIIGGYTF
>TRBJ1-2|.|TRBV29-1|.
TGCAGCGAGACGGACCGCCTCTATGGCTACACCTTC
CSETDRLYGYTF
>TRBJ1-3|.|TRBV7-2|.
TGTGCCAGCAGCTTAGATCTGTGGAGACAGGACTCTGGAAACACCATATATTTT
CASSLDLWRQDSGNTIYF
>TRBJ2-7|TRBD2|TRBV5-1|.
TGCGCCAGCAGCTTAGTAGCGGGAGACCTACTCACCGCCTACGAGCAGTACTTC
CASSLVAGDLLTAYEQYF
>TRBJ1-2|.|TRBV3-1/TRBV3-2|few
TGTGCCAGCAGCCAAAGGAGGACCTCTGGCTATGGCTACACCTTC
CASSQRRTSGYGYTF
>TRBJ2-5|TRBD2|TRBV3-1/TRBV3-2|few
TGTGCCAGCAGCTCGATGGCGGGAGGACAGAAAGAGACCCAGTACTTC
CASSSMAGGQKETQYF
>TRBJ2-7|.|TRBV6-6|.
TGTGCCAGCAGCCCCCTAGGGTCCGAGCAGTACTTC
CASSPLGSEQYF
>TRBJ1-6|.|TRBV30|.
TGTGCCTGGAGTCCGGGACAAGTAAGCTCACCCCTCCACTTT
CAWSPGQVSSPLHF
>TRBJ1-2|.|TRBV27|.
TGTGCCAGCAGTTTATCGCGGGCGGGCTTAGGCTACACCTTC
CASSLSRAGLGYTF
>TRBJ1-3|.|TRBV6-5|.
TGTGCCAGCCGCTCCGTGGGTACGGAAGGAAACACCATATATTTT
CASRSVGTEGNTIYF
>TRBJ2-3|TRBD2|TRBV30|.
TGTGCCTGGAGTAGGGGAGCGGGGGGACTAACAGATACGCAGTATTTT
CAWSRGAGGLTDTQYF
>TRBJ2-3|.|TRBV24-1|.
TGTGCCACCAGTGATGTAACTCGCGGAAGCACAGATACGCAGTATTTT
CATSDVTRGSTDTQYF